This T cell receptor beta chain came from a study of T cell repertoires in cytomegalovirus infection. Study-level background: Indications came from public TCR beta signatures; they pointed to CMV infection and to a matching HLA type.

Broader study findings: Based on cumulative public TCR beta family frequency, carriers of CMV plus the relevant HLA were identified. HLA-C-restricted CMV-specific TCR beta clonotypes were dominant in the ex vivo response.

Germline V lookup: CDR1 MNHEY, CDR2 SMNVEV (reference sequence). This CDR3 is 16 amino acids long. V shed 3 bases and J shed 5 bases, with 17 bases lying between them. TCRdb ran MiXCR on the reads and lists one entry per CDR3 protein. Here the sample spans approximately 730,000 distinct CDR3 sequences, 25% to 30% being singletons. This clonotype has only a few counts. The antigen is not known. The sample here was cultured CD8+ T cells from PBMCs, taken from culture after CMV antigen stimulation. This chain joins TRBV27 and TRBJ1-5; no firm D call. The TCR sequence derives from a human donor in good health (CMV status not recorded). Some clones in this sample may be carry-over from other donors' samples. CDR3 in amino acids: CASSFLGSLKDQPQHF. In DNA, the CDR3 is TGTGCCAGCAGTTTCCTCGGGAGCCTCAAAGATCAGCCCCAGCATTTT.